This entry features one TCR beta chain sequence. As yet, its antigen is unknown. The data were obtained in a study of CXCR3-negative and CXCR3-positive naive CD8 T cells. Naive CD8+ T cells carried a CD45RO-CCR7+CD27+CD95- phenotype. Researchers prepared the TRB cDNA libraries using 5' RACE with UMI labels. Reanalyzing the 5' RACE reads, TCRdb keeps one entry per CDR3 protein, without DNA. The sample is made up of tens of thousands of distinct CDR3 sequences, and the top ten hold 1.1% of it. Germline V lookup: CDR1 SQVTM, CDR2 ANQGSEA. The CDR3 covers 12 residues. Study-level points and caveats: Both naive subsets carried similar amounts of surface CD5, so TCR strength was inferred from TRB CDR3 properties.

The genes are TRBV29-1 and TRBJ2-7. The material sequenced was naive CXCR3- CD8+ T cells from blood. The sample's subset: CD45RO-CCR7+CD27+CD95- naive CD8+ T cells lacking CXCR3 (TNR3-). This clonotype was obtained from a human donor in good health. Some clones in this sample may be carry-over from other donors' samples. This CDR3 is CSVLSSSYEQYF.